The TCR beta chain described here comes from a study of blood T cell repertoires in COVID-19. Study in general: Samples of COVID-19 (acute and convalescent) were obtained from the United States, Italy and Spain. PBMCs, B-cell-depleted T cells, or T cells were the source of the cDNA or gDNA that made up the material.

The CDR3 has 11 residues. Per germline, CDR1 SGHVS and CDR2 FNYEAQ. Between the trimmed V and J ends, which lost 7 bases and 8 bases, there was a span of 10 bases. Per the original data handling: Quantification of nucleated cells was approximated via reference gene primer amplification. Here immunoSEQ multiplex PCR was the method, and the copy in TCRdb shows in-frame clones only, minus some. For V, J and clone size, that table is used; D and trimming come from the DNA. Of 90,000 to 120,000 clones listed, about 91% are singletons. The source of this sequence is a human donor in a cohort sampled during active COVID-19. The chain joins TRBV7-6 to TRBJ2-3; D ambiguous. The sequencing input was peripheral blood. CDR3 residues: CASISYGTQYF. DNA of the CDR3: TGTGCCAGCATTTCCTACGGTACGCAGTATTTT.